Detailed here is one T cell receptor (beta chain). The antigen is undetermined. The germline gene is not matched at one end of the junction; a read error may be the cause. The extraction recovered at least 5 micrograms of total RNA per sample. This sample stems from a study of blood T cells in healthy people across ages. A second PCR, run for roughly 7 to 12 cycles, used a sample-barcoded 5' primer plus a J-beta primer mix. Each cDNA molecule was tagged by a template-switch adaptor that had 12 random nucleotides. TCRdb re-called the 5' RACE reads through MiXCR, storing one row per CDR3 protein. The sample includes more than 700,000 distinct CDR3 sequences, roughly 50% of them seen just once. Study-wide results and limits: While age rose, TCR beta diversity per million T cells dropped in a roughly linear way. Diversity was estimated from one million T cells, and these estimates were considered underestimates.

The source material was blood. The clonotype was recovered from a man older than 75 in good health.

The CDR3 coding sequence is TGCAGCGCTAGGCCAGGGGGCTATGGCTACACCTTC. Translation gives CSARPGGYGYTF. The chain carries TRBV20-1 and TRBJ1-2; TRBD1 agrees at 7 bases. The CDR3 sequence is 12 residues long. Germline-derived CDR1 and CDR2 are DFQATT and SNEGSKA (reference sequence).